The 5 T cell receptor beta chains below come from one sample, sequenced in a study of response to subunit inactivated influenza vaccine. MiXCR, run by TCRdb on the RT-PCR reads, gives a single entry per CDR3 protein. The data contain fewer than 800,000 distinct CDR3 sequences, around 16% of them singletons. Source: PBMCs from blood, taken 11 to 12 days after vaccination. The source is a man aged 50 to 59 who received an inactivated influenza vaccine.

In its sample, this clonotype was seen a few times. The chain has TRBV11-2 and TRBJ2-1; 11 bases map to TRBD2. Germline V gives CDR1 SGHAT, CDR2 FQNNGV. Trimming cost V 1 base and J 9 bases; bases outside gene matches: 11. There are 17 residues in the CDR3. This CDR3 reads CASSLGGSGLAVSEQFF. DNA of the CDR3: TGTGCCAGCAGCTTAGGTGGTTCGGGACTAGCGGTGAGTGAGCAGTTCTTC.

The V call is TRBV7-2, the J call TRBJ2-7, with no clear D. V gave up 0 bases and J gave up 0 bases, with 9 bases separating them. CDR1 is SGHTA and CDR2 is FQGNSA in the germline V gene. The CDR3 length is 15 residues. The CDR3 nucleotides read TGTGCCAGCAGCTTAGCCGTGTTGAGCTCCTACGAGCAGTACTTC. Protein: CASSLAVLSSYEQYF.

As for this clonotype: This CDR3 fails to terminate in the conserved phenylalanine or tryptophan, so it likely reflects a read error. V is TRBV28 and J is TRBJ1-6; D unresolved. V was trimmed by 11 bases and J by 5 bases, leaving 13 bases between them. Per the germline V gene, CDR1 is MDHEN and CDR2 is SYDVKM. This CDR3 region has 13 residues. CDR3 region: CAARETNNSPLHL. For the CDR3, the DNA is TGTGCCGCCCGGGAGACCAATAATTCACCCCTCCACCTT.

The chain is built from TRBV27 and TRBJ2-2, with a weak D call TRBD2 (6 bases). V was clipped by 5 bases and J by 0 bases, with 10 bases between them. The germline V gene has CDR1 MNHEY and CDR2 SMNVEV (reference sequence). CDR3 size: 15 residues. CDR3 DNA sequence: TGTGCCAGCAGTAGGGACTCAGCGAACACCGGGGAGCTGTTTTTT. It is translated as CASSRDSANTGELFF.

This clonotype occurred a few times. J is TRBJ1-6 and V is TRBV5-1; TRBD1 matches at 7 bases. The germline CDR1 and CDR2 sequences are SGHRS and YFSETQ. The V and J ends lost 0 bases and 9 bases, in that order; junction bases with no gene match: 6. The CDR3 extends over 15 amino acids. CDR3 nucleotide sequence: TGCGCCAGCAGCTTGGGGGACAGCCCTTCTTCACCCCTCCACTTT. It codes for CASSLGDSPSSPLHF.